Below are 32 T cell receptor beta chains sequenced from a single sample in a study of early T cells in non-severe SARS-CoV-2 infection. MiXCR, applied by TCRdb to the 5' RACE reads, yields one record per CDR3 protein. Of approximately 42,000 distinct CDR3 sequences in the sample, 7% to 7.5% were seen once. The material sequenced was whole blood. Receptors originate from an adult who was a healthcare worker with PCR-confirmed SARS-CoV-2 infection or an uninfected control (not recorded which).

This clonotype was recorded at least ten times. CDR3 region: CATSRVGTAKNIQYF. As DNA, the CDR3 is TGTGCCACCAGCAGAGTGGGGACAGCCAAAAACATTCAGTACTTC. The chain links TRBV15 to TRBJ2-4, with D perhaps given as TRBD1 or TRBD2 (5 bases each). Trimming took 1 base from V and 0 from J, leaving 7 bases between them. CDR1 and CDR2 from the germline V gene are LNHNV and YYDKDF (reference sequence). The CDR3 is 15 amino acids.

This clonotype was detected a few times. The V and J genes are TRBV4-1 and TRBJ2-2; D uncertain. The germline V gene has CDR1 MGHRA and CDR2 YSYEKL. The V end lost 3 bases, the J end lost 0 bases, and 17 bases lay between the germline ends. This CDR3 comprises 18 residues. CDR3 residues: CASSHPRSLETNTGELFF. The CDR3 region has the DNA TGCGCCAGCAGCCACCCCCGGAGTTTAGAAACGAACACCGGGGAGCTGTTTTTT.

This clonotype was seen at least ten times. The chain links TRBV18 to TRBJ2-1; D ambiguous. The germline V gene encodes CDR1 KGHSH and CDR2 LQKENI. This CDR3 is 16 amino acids long. Trimming cost V 5 bases and J 2 bases, with 16 bases left between them. Here the CDR3 reads CASSAKAGRPYNEQFF. The CDR3 region has the DNA TGTGCCAGCTCAGCCAAGGCAGGTCGGCCCTACAATGAGCAGTTCTTC.

This clonotype has ten or more counts. The chain joins TRBV9 to TRBJ1-5; no reliable D call. Germline V CDR1 and CDR2: SGDLS, YYNGEE. The CDR3 is made up of 16 amino acids. V was trimmed by 6 bases and J by 2 bases, leaving 18 bases between them. The CDR3 bases are TGTGCCAGCATCAAAAGAACCCCGGGAGGCAATCAGCCCCAGCATTTT. Protein sequence: CASIKRTPGGNQPQHF.

This clonotype was counted many times. This chain joins TRBV7-6 and TRBJ2-1; 8 nucleotides line up with TRBD2. CDR3 length equals 16 residues. CDR1 and CDR2 (germline): SGHVS, FNYEAQ. J lost 8 bases, V lost 0 bases, and 9 bases had no gene match. The CDR3 region has the DNA TGTGCCAGCAGCTTAGCGCTCAGCGGGGGAGGTTATGAGCAGTTCTTC. It yields the protein CASSLALSGGGYEQFF.

This clonotype was seen more than once but under ten times. This sequence joins TRBV6-5 and TRBJ2-2; D might be TRBD2 (5 bases). Trimming removed 6 bases from V and 2 bases from J, with 13 bases in between. The CDR3 is made up of 15 amino acids. Germline CDR1 MNHEY, CDR2 SVGAGI. This CDR3 is CASSRGNLNTGELFF. In DNA form, the CDR3 reads TGTGCCAGCAGCCGGGGAAATTTAAACACCGGGGAGCTGTTTTTT.

This chain uses TRBV14 with TRBJ2-3; D is possibly TRBD2 (6 bases). There are 14 residues in the CDR3. Germline-derived CDR1 and CDR2 are SGHDN and FVKESK. V was shortened by 7 bases and J by 4 bases, with 15 bases between the two germline ends. In nucleotides, the CDR3 is TGTGCCAGCAAGGCGGAGGGGCCCCCAGATACGCAGTATTTT. Translation: CASKAEGPPDTQYF. Drawing the rest from reference TRBV14 and TRBJ2-3, the complete variable domain is EAGVTQFPSHSVIEKGQTVTLRCDPISGHDNLYWYRRVMGKEIKFLLHFVKESKQDESGMPNNRFLAERTGGTYSTLKVQPAELEDSGVYFCASKAEGPPDTQYFGPGTRLTVL.

This clonotype was recorded at least ten times. The V and J genes are TRBV6-5 and TRBJ1-2; no clear D gene. CDR3 length: 14 amino acids. From germline, CDR1 is MNHEY and CDR2 SVGAGI. The V gene lost 6 bases and the J gene lost 4 bases, with 15 bases spanning the gap. The CDR3 sequence is CASRDFSAAYGYTF. Written as DNA, the CDR3 is TGTGCCAGCAGAGACTTTAGTGCGGCCTATGGCTACACCTTC.

V gene TRBV11-2 combines with J gene TRBJ2-3, with 13 bases matching TRBD2. Per germline, CDR1 SGHAT and CDR2 FQNNGV. This CDR3 is 18 amino acids long. After removal of 1 base from V and 5 bases from J, the junction contained 9 bases not matched to a gene. CDR3 in amino acids: CASSLGRLAGGQGDTQYF. The CDR3 DNA is TGTGCCAGCAGCTTAGGCCGACTAGCGGGGGGACAGGGAGATACGCAGTATTTT. Based on the CDR3 plus reference TRBV11-2 and TRBJ2-3, the full variable domain is EAGVAQSPRYKIIEKRQSVAFWCNPISGHATLYWYQQILGQGPKLLIQFQNNGVVDDSQLPKDRFSAERLKGVDSTLKIQPAKLEDSAVYLCASSLGRLAGGQGDTQYFGPGTRLTVL.

This clonotype appeared many times. The V call is TRBV9, the J call TRBJ1-5; D may be TRBD1 (6 bases). This CDR3 has 14 amino acids. V lost 3 bases, J lost 10 bases, and 17 bases lay in between. Germline loops: CDR1 SGDLS, CDR2 YYNGEE. The CDR3 DNA sequence: TGTGCCAGCAGCGCCGGGACACCGGTTGGCCCCCAGCATTTT. This sequence encodes CASSAGTPVGPQHF.

The J gene is TRBJ1-1, the V gene TRBV18; the D is unclear. Germline values: CDR1 KGHSH, CDR2 LQKENI. Trimming took off 3 bases at V and 0 bases at J, with 11 bases between the two ends. This CDR3 has 15 amino acids. The CDR3 reads CASSPGRILNTEAFF. The CDR3, as DNA: TGTGCCAGCTCACCTGGACGGATCTTGAACACTGAAGCTTTCTTT.

This clonotype was seen only a few times. The gene calls are TRBV11-3 and TRBJ2-3; weak D call: TRBD2 (6 bases). CDR1 is SGHNT and CDR2 is YENEEA in the germline V gene. V was pared by 1 base and J by 6 bases, with 11 bases between. The CDR3 runs to 14 residues. CDR3: CASSLGGTSDTQYF. The CDR3 DNA follows: TGTGCCAGCAGCTTAGGCGGGACTTCGGATACGCAGTATTTT.

The CDR3 sequence: CASSPTGTVNQPQHF. CDR3 DNA: TGTGCCAGCAGCCCCACCGGGACAGTTAATCAGCCCCAGCATTTT. The V call is TRBV12-3 or TRBV12-4, the J call TRBJ1-5; TRBD1 agrees at 7 bases. The CDR3 runs 15 residues. J was trimmed by 4 bases and V by 6 bases; bases with no gene match: 9.

This clonotype was detected many times. This chain joins TRBV20-1 and TRBJ2-7; a weak D match, TRBD2 (6 bases). This CDR3 is built from 15 residues. V lost 1 base to trimming and J lost 2 bases, with 15 bases between them. Germline values: CDR1 DFQATT, CDR2 SNEGSKA (reference sequence). The DNA of the CDR3 is TGCAGTGCTAGAGCACCGCCGGGAGAAGCCTACGAGCAGTACTTC. It yields the protein CSARAPPGEAYEQYF.

There are a few counts of this clonotype. The CDR3 is CASSQVRGGADTQYF. The CDR3 bases are TGTGCCAGCAGCCAAGTGCGGGGGGGTGCAGATACGCAGTATTTT. The chain combines TRBV3-1 with TRBJ2-3; 9 bases line up with TRBD2. The CDR3 is 15 amino acids. J was trimmed by 4 bases and V by 1 base; bases with no gene match: 3. Germline CDR1 reads LGHDT; CDR2 reads YNNKEL (reference sequence).

This clonotype was counted a few times. This chain joins TRBV18 and TRBJ1-1, with a tentative D call TRBD1 (6 bases). This CDR3 comprises 15 residues. Trimming pared 4 bases from V and 0 bases from J, leaving 12 bases between. The germline CDR1 and CDR2 sequences are KGHSH and LQKENI. CDR3 loop: CASSLTGQLNTEAFF. The CDR3 coding sequence is TGTGCCAGCTCACTAACCGGACAGTTGAACACTGAAGCTTTCTTT.

J is TRBJ1-2 and V is TRBV7-2; D unclear. V was trimmed by 5 bases and J by 7 bases, leaving 14 bases between them. The CDR3 is 13 residues long. Germline CDR1 and CDR2: SGHTA and FQGNSA. DNA of the CDR3: TGTGCCAGCAGCCAAACACGTTCCAGTGGCTACACCTTC. Its translation is CASSQTRSSGYTF.

The V gene is TRBV30, the J gene TRBJ2-3; D gene uncertain. CDR1 is GTSNPN and CDR2 is SVGIG in the germline V gene (reference sequence). Trimming removed 5 bases from V and 1 base from J, with 1 base in between. The CDR3 sequence is 10 residues long. The CDR3 DNA reads as TGTGCCTGGGGCACAGATACGCAGTATTTT. Protein product: CAWGTDTQYF.

This clonotype was recorded at least ten times. The chain couples TRBV9 to TRBJ2-1; 9 bases are shared with TRBD1. Trimming removed 4 bases from V and 6 bases from J; junction bases left unmatched: 5. The germline gives CDR1 SGDLS, CDR2 YYNGEE. CDR3 length equals 14 residues. The CDR3 loop reads CASSYRDRANEQFF. For the CDR3, the DNA is TGTGCCAGCAGCTACCGGGACAGGGCCAATGAGCAGTTCTTC.

CDR3 sequence reads: CASSELQRTDTQYF. The CDR3 DNA is TGTGCCAGCAGTGAACTTCAGCGCACAGATACGCAGTATTTT. The V and J genes are TRBV2 and TRBJ2-3; D remains unclear. There are 14 residues in the CDR3. Looked up from germline, CDR1 is SNHLY and CDR2 is FYNNEI. The ends were cut back, 2 bases at V and 1 base at J, with 7 bases in the middle.

This clonotype ranks as medium-sized. V usage is TRBV27 and J usage is TRBJ2-2, with a possible D match to TRBD2 (6 bases). The germline V gene encodes CDR1 MNHEY and CDR2 SMNVEV (reference sequence). CDR3 size: 15 residues. The V end lost 2 bases, the J end lost 4 bases, and 11 bases lay between the germline ends. CDR3 sequence (DNA): TGTGCCAGCAGTTTACTTTTGCGGGGCACCGGGGAGCTGTTTTTT. It yields the protein CASSLLLRGTGELFF.

This clonotype was seen a few times. V and J are TRBV20-1 and TRBJ1-1; no reliable D call. The V gene lost 6 bases and the J gene lost 10 bases, with 15 bases spanning the gap. The germline V gene has CDR1 DFQATT and CDR2 SNEGSKA (reference sequence). The CDR3 is 11 amino acids. Written as DNA, the CDR3 is TGCAGTGCGGACTTGGAGCACCCAGCTTTCTTT. It is translated as CSADLEHPAFF.

The chain has TRBV3-1 and TRBJ1-5; D may be TRBD1 (6 bases). The CDR3 extends over 14 amino acids. Trimming pared 1 base from V and 6 bases from J, leaving 10 bases between. Looked up from germline, CDR1 is LGHDT and CDR2 is YNNKEL (reference sequence). The chain's CDR3 is CASSQVGTSQPQHF. The CDR3, as DNA: TGTGCCAGCAGCCAAGTTGGGACATCTCAGCCCCAGCATTTT.

This clonotype was seen ten or more times. The genes are TRBV5-1 and TRBJ2-5, with D unclear. The V end was cut by 0 bases, the J end by 0 bases, with 3 bases between. In germline, CDR1 is SGHRS, CDR2 YFSETQ. The CDR3 sequence is 13 residues long. The CDR3: CASSLGYQETQYF. In DNA form, the CDR3 reads TGCGCCAGCAGCTTGGGATACCAAGAGACCCAGTACTTC.

The chain couples TRBV7-2 to TRBJ1-6; D ambiguous. CDR1 is SGHTA, CDR2 FQGNSA, per germline. Trimming shortened V by 5 bases and J by 10 bases, and 18 bases separated the two germline ends. The CDR3 is 15 amino acids. The DNA of the CDR3 is TGTGCCAGCAGCCTTCGGCCCCACGGGGTATCACCCCTCCACTTT. Amino acids: CASSLRPHGVSPLHF.

V and J are TRBV27 and TRBJ2-1; a weak D match, TRBD2 (6 bases). V shed 10 bases and J shed 7 bases, with 17 bases lying between them. Germline CDR1 is MNHEY and CDR2 is SMNVEV (reference sequence). The CDR3 sequence is 13 residues long. The CDR3 DNA reads as TGTGCCACCGGGGAGGTGCGGGGTAATGAGCAGTTCTTC. Its protein product is CATGEVRGNEQFF.

This clonotype was picked up many times. The chain combines TRBV18 with TRBJ2-7; D is uncertain. This CDR3 is 14 amino acids long. CDR1 is KGHSH and CDR2 is LQKENI in the germline V gene. With 3 bases removed from V and 0 bases from J, the gap between germline ends came to 9 bases. The CDR3 DNA reads TGTGCCAGCTCACCTACTCCGAGCTCCTACGAGCAGTACTTC. Translated: CASSPTPSSYEQYF.

This chain joins TRBV4-3 and TRBJ1-1; D gene uncertain. Germline V CDR1 and CDR2: LGHNA, YSLEER. This CDR3 has 15 amino acids. Between the trimmed V and J ends, which lost 3 bases and 4 bases, there was a span of 15 bases. The chain's CDR3 is CASSHWPPQSTEAFF. CDR3 in DNA: TGCGCCAGCAGCCATTGGCCGCCCCAAAGCACTGAAGCTTTCTTT.

The chain carries TRBV19 and TRBJ1-5; unclear D gene. CDR3 length: 13 amino acids. Looked up from germline, CDR1 is LNHDA and CDR2 is SQIVND (reference sequence). Trimming took 2 bases from V and 6 from J, leaving 8 bases between them. CDR3 sequence: CASSIPEGQPQHF. In DNA form, the CDR3 reads TGTGCCAGTAGTATACCGGAGGGTCAGCCCCAGCATTTT.

In its sample, this clonotype was seen a few times. The chain couples TRBV7-2 to TRBJ2-7; possible D gene TRBD1, 6 bases. Trimming cost V 1 base and J 2 bases, with 9 bases left between them. CDR1 and CDR2 from the germline V gene are SGHTA and FQGNSA. This CDR3 has 14 amino acids. CDR3 sequence: CASSLDGTTYEQYF. CDR3 in DNA: TGTGCCAGCAGCTTAGATGGGACAACCTACGAGCAGTACTTC.

This clonotype occurred a few times. The rearrangement links TRBV11-2 to TRBJ1-2; no reliable D call. This CDR3 is 15 amino acids long. In germline, CDR1 is SGHAT, CDR2 FQNNGV. V dropped 4 bases and J dropped 8 bases, with 20 bases sitting between them. The CDR3 DNA follows: TGTGCCAGCAGCTCCCTCGAGAAAGGGCCGTACGGCTACACCTTC. Encoded protein: CASSSLEKGPYGYTF.

This clonotype was picked up many times. CDR3 DNA sequence: TGTGCCAGCAGCAAGAACCAGGGGTCTTGGAATGAGCAGTTCTTC. This sequence encodes CASSKNQGSWNEQFF. The V and J genes are TRBV7-6 and TRBJ2-1; maybe TRBD1 (6 bases). The CDR3 is 15 residues long. Trimming pared 5 bases from V and 7 bases from J, leaving 18 bases between. Germline CDR1 and CDR2: SGHVS and FNYEAQ.